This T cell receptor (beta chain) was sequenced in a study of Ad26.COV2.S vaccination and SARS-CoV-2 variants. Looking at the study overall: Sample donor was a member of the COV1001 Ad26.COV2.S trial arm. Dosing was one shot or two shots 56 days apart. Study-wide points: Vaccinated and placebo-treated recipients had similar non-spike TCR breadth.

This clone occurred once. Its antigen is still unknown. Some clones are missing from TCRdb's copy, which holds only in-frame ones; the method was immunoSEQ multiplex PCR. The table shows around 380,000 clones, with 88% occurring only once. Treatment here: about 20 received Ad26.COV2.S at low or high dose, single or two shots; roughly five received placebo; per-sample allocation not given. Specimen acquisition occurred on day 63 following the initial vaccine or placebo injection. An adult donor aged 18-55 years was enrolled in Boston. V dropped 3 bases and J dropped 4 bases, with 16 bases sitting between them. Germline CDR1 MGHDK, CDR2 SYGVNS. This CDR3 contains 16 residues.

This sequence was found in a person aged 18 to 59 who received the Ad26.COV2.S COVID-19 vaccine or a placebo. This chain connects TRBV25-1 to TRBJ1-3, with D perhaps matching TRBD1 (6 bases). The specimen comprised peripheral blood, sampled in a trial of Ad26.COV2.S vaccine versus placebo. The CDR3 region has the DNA TGTGCCAGCAGTGATTTTGGACAGTCCAAAGGAAACACCATATATTTT. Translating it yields CASSDFGQSKGNTIYF.